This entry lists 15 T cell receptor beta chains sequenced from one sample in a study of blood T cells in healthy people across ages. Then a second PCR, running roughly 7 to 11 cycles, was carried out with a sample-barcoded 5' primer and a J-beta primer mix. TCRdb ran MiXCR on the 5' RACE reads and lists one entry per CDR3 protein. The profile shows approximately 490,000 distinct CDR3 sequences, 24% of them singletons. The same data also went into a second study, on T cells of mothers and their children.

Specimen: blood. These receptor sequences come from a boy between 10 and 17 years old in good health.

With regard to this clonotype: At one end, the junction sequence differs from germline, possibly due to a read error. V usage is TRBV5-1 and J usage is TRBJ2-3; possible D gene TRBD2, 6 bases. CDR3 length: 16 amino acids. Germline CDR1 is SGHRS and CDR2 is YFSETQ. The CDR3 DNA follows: TGCGCCAGCAGCTTGGAGGCGGTAACTAGCACAGATACGCGGTATTTT. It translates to CASSLEAVTSTDTRYF. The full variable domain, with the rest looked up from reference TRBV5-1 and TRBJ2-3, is KAGVTQTPRYLIKTRGQQVTLSCSPISGHRSVSWYQQTPGQGLQFLFEYFSETQRNKGNFPGRFSGRQFSNSRSEMNVSTLELGDSALYLCASSLEAVTSTDTRYFGPGTRLTVL.

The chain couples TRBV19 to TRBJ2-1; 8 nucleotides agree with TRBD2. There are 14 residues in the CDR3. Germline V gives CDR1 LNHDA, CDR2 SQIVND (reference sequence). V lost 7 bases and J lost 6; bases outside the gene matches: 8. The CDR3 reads CASNEGLGLNEQFF. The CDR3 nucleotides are TGTGCCAGTAATGAGGGACTAGGACTCAATGAGCAGTTCTTC.

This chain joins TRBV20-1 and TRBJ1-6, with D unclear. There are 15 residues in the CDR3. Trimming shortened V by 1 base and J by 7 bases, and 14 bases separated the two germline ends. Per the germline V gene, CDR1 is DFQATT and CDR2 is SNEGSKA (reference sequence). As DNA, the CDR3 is TGCAGTGCTAGAGGTGGAGAGGGAGGGAATTCACCCCTCCACTTT. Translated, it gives CSARGGEGGNSPLHF.

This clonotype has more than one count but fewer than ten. In DNA form, the CDR3 reads TGTGCCATCAGTGAGTATGGCGGTGGTGGGGCCAACGTCCTGACTTTC. The encoded protein is CAISEYGGGGANVLTF. The chain combines TRBV10-3 with TRBJ2-6; D is uncertain. The CDR3 covers 16 residues. V lost 1 base and J lost 3, with 10 bases in between. Germline V gene lookup returns CDR1 ENHRY and CDR2 SYGVKD.

The DNA for the CDR3 is TGTGCCAGCAGTGAAATCGAGGGGCGGGGGGGGAACACTGAAGCTTTCTTT. Protein: CASSEIEGRGGNTEAFF. This chain uses TRBV2 with TRBJ1-1, with D possibly TRBD1 on 5 matching bases. The CDR3 totals 17 residues. Deletions cut 2 bases from V and 1 base from J, with 17 bases between. The germline V gene has CDR1 SNHLY and CDR2 FYNNEI.

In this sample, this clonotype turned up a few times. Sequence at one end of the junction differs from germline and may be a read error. CDR3 loop: CGVKGLKNTEAFF. The DNA for the CDR3 is TGCGGCGTGAAGGGTTTGAAGAACACTGAAGCTTTCTTT. The V gene is TRBV29-1, the J gene TRBJ1-1; D unclear. This CDR3 contains 13 residues. Per germline, CDR1 SQVTM and CDR2 ANQGSEA.

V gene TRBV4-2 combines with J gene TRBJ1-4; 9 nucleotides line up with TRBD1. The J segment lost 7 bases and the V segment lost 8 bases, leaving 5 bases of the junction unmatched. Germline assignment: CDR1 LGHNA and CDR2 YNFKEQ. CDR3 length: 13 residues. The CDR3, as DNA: TGTGCCAGCGGACAGGGGTGGAGTGAAAAACTGTTTTTT. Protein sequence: CASGQGWSEKLFF.

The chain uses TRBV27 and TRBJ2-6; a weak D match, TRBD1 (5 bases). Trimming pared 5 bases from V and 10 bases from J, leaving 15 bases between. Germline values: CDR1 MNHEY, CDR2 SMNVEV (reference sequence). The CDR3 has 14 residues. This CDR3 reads CASSRQQGQNVLTF. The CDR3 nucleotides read TGTGCCAGCAGTCGCCAGCAGGGTCAAAACGTCCTGACTTTC.

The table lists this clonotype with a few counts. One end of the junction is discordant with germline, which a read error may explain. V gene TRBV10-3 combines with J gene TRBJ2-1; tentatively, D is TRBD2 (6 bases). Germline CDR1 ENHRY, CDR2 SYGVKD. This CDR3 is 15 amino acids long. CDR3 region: CAISDPGLQYNGQFF. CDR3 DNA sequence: TGTGCCATCAGTGACCCGGGACTCCAATACAATGGGCAGTTCTTC.

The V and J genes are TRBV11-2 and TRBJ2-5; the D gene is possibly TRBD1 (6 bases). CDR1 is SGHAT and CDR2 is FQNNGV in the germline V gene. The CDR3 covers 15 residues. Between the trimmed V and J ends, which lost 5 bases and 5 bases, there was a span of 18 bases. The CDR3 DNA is TGTGCCAGCAGCCCTTTCCTTACAGGGTCCGAGACCCAGTACTTC. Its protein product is CASSPFLTGSETQYF.

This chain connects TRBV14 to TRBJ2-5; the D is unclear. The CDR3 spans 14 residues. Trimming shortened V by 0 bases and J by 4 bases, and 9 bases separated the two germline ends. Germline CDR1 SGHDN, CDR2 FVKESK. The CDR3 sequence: CASSQEGFRETQYF. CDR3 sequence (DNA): TGTGCCAGCAGCCAAGAGGGGTTCCGAGAGACCCAGTACTTC.

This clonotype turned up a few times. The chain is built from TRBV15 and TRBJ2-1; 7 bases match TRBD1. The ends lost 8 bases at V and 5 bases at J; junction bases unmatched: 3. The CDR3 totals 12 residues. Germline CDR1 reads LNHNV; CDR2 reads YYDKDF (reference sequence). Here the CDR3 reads CATGDRDNEQFF. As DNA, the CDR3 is TGTGCCACCGGCGACAGGGACAATGAGCAGTTCTTC.

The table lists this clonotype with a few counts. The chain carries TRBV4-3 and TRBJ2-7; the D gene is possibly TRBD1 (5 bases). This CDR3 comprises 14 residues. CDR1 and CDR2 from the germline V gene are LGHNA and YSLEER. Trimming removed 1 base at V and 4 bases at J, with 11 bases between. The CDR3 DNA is TGCGCCAGCAGCCAAGGTCTCCAGGGTTACGAGCAGTACTTC. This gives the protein CASSQGLQGYEQYF.

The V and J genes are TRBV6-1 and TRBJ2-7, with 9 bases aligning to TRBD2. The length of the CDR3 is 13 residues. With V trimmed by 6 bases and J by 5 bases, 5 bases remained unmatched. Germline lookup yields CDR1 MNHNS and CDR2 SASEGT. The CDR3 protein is CASSSGGTDEQYF. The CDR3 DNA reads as TGTGCCAGCAGCAGCGGGGGGACCGACGAGCAGTACTTC.

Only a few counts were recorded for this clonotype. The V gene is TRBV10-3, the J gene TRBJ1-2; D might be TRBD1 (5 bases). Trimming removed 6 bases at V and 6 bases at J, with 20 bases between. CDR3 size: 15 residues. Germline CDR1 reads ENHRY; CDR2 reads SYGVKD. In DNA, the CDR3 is TGTGCCATCAGCCCCCTAGTTTGGGGGGAAGATGGCTACACCTTC. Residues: CAISPLVWGEDGYTF.